These T cell receptor beta chains were read from a single sample in a study of T cell responses to AZD1222 COVID-19 vaccine. Method: immunoSEQ multiplex PCR; TCRdb's copy keeps in-frame clones and lacks some. The table includes 65,000 to 70,000 clones, over 60% detected once. The specimen comprised peripheral blood, sampled on day 0 of AZD1222 vaccination. These receptors came from an adult in good health. Each CDR3 is given with its conserved first and last residue. Fields, in order: V gene, J gene, D gene, clone size, CDR3 protein, CDR3 DNA. A D gene is named only where the DNA matches it firmly. Clone size is stated in some rows and not others, as once, few, many or a class when expanded.

TRBV19	TRBJ1-6	-	-	CASRQGNSPLHF	TGTGCCAGTAGGCAGGGGAATTCACCCCTCCACTTT
TRBV19	TRBJ1-3	TRBD1	-	CARTTGADENTIYF	TGTGCCAGGACGACAGGGGCGGATGAAAACACCATATATTTT
TRBV29-1	TRBJ1-1	TRBD1	-	CSVEDRGSTEAFF	TGCAGCGTTGAGGACAGGGGGTCCACTGAAGCTTTCTTT
TRBV4-1	TRBJ2-7	TRBD2	-	CASSLGLAGTYEQYF	TGCGCCAGCAGCCTCGGACTAGCGGGTACCTACGAGCAGTACTTC
TRBV4-1	TRBJ2-7	TRBD2	-	CASSQDGLAGTISYEQYF	TGCGCCAGCAGCCAAGATGGACTAGCGGGGACGATCTCCTACGAGCAGTACTTC
TRBV5-1	TRBJ2-2	TRBD1	-	CASSWGQERTGELFF	TGCGCCAGCAGCTGGGGACAGGAGAGAACCGGGGAGCTGTTTTTT
TRBV28	TRBJ1-5	TRBD1	-	CASSPGTANQPQHF	TGTGCCAGCAGCCCGGGGACAGCTAATCAGCCCCAGCATTTT
TRBV6-4	TRBJ2-7	-	-	CASSGVGSSYEQYF	TGTGCCAGCAGTGGCGTGGGGAGCTCCTACGAGCAGTACTTC
TRBV7-9	TRBJ2-3	TRBD2	-	CASRVGLAGGLDTQYF	TGTGCCAGCAGAGTGGGACTAGCGGGGGGGCTAGATACGCAGTATTTT
TRBV18	TRBJ1-6	TRBD1	-	CASSLPGQDRVLHF	TGTGCCAGCTCATTACCGGGACAGGATCGAGTACTCCACTTT
TRBV19	TRBJ1-5	TRBD1	-	CASRLGTESNQPQHF	TGTGCCAGTAGGCTAGGGACAGAGAGCAATCAGCCCCAGCATTTT
TRBV9	TRBJ2-2	-	-	CASKIGGQRTGELFF	TGTGCCAGCAAAATAGGAGGACAGCGGACCGGGGAGCTGTTTTTT
TRBV7-2	TRBJ2-3	TRBD1	once	CASSPRDRGGLYF	TGTGCCAGCAGCCCCCGGGACAGGGGGGGTCTGTATTTT
TRBV28	TRBJ1-4	-	once	CASSSGGAANEKLFF	TGTGCCAGCAGTTCCGGGGGGGCAGCTAATGAAAAACTGTTTTTT
TRBV4-3	TRBJ2-1	-	-	CASSQTLDSYNEQFF	TGCGCCAGCAGCCAAACCTTAGACTCCTACAATGAGCAGTTCTTC
TRBV3-1/TRBV3-2	TRBJ2-5	-	-	CASSQDRLRETQYF	TGTGCCAGCAGCCAAGATCGCCTCAGAGAGACCCAGTACTTC
TRBV29-1	TRBJ2-7	TRBD2	-	CSVGIGGDNIEQYF	TGCAGCGTTGGGATCGGGGGGGACAACATCGAGCAGTACTTC
TRBV7-9	TRBJ2-7	TRBD1	-	CASSVGTGLLSYEQYF	TGTGCCAGCAGCGTTGGGACAGGACTACTCTCCTACGAGCAGTACTTC
TRBV28	TRBJ2-7	TRBD1	-	CASSSPGGGYEQYF	TGTGCCAGCAGTTCCCCAGGGGGCGGATACGAGCAGTACTTC
TRBV6-1	TRBJ2-3	TRBD2	-	CASSEESSGGNTDTQYF	TGTGCCAGCAGTGAAGAAAGCAGCGGGGGGAACACAGATACGCAGTATTTT
TRBV6-5	TRBJ1-4	-	-	CASTQEEKLFF	TGTGCCAGCACACAGGAAGAAAAACTGTTTTTT
TRBV14	TRBJ2-3	-	once	CASSQLPGLGTDTQYF	TGTGCCAGCAGCCAGTTACCGGGACTGGGCACAGATACGCAGTATTTT
TRBV5-1	TRBJ2-3	TRBD2	-	CASRASGGRTDTQYF	TGCGCCAGCAGGGCTAGCGGGGGCCGCACAGATACGCAGTATTTT
TRBV30	TRBJ1-1	-	-	CAWARARYTEAFF	TGTGCCTGGGCGCGGGCACGGTACACTGAAGCTTTCTTT
TRBV9	TRBJ2-1	TRBD2	-	CASSPYGASGEQFF	TGTGCCAGCAGCCCCTATGGAGCTAGCGGTGAGCAGTTCTTC
TRBV21-1	TRBJ1-2	-	-	CASSYHSHRVAYGYTF	TGTGCCAGCAGCTACCATTCCCACAGGGTTGCCTATGGCTACACCTTC
TRBV27	TRBJ2-1	TRBD1	few	CASTPTGGSYNEQFF	TGTGCCAGCACCCCTACAGGGGGGTCCTACAATGAGCAGTTCTTC
TRBV18	TRBJ2-7	TRBD1	once	CASSLDRGGVGEQYF	TGTGCCAGCTCACTAGACAGGGGTGGGGTCGGCGAGCAGTACTTC
TRBV11-2	TRBJ1-2	-	-	CASSNFLNNYGYTF	TGTGCCAGCAGCAACTTCCTGAATAACTATGGCTACACCTTC
TRBV5-4	TRBJ1-2	-	-	CASSRLGNLRGYTF	TGTGCCAGCAGCCGCCTTGGCAATCTGCGTGGCTACACCTTC
TRBV5-5	TRBJ1-6	-	once	CASTSQGPIANSPLHF	TGTGCCAGCACGAGTCAGGGGCCGATCGCGAATTCACCCCTCCACTTT
TRBV19	TRBJ1-1	-	-	CASKGNTGGAFF	TGTGCCAGTAAGGGCAACACCGGGGGAGCTTTCTTT
TRBV27	TRBJ2-7	TRBD1	-	CASSLSYPPGQGSHEQYF	TGTGCCAGCAGTTTATCCTACCCTCCGGGACAGGGGTCTCACGAGCAGTACTTC
TRBV11-2	TRBJ1-1	-	-	CASSLKLEEAFF	TGTGCCAGCAGCTTAAAGTTAGAAGAAGCTTTCTTT
TRBV19	TRBJ2-7	TRBD1	-	CASSSWDRGAYEQYF	TGTGCCAGTAGTAGCTGGGACAGGGGAGCCTACGAGCAGTACTTC
TRBV3-1/TRBV3-2	TRBJ2-5	TRBD1	-	CASSKGQTTQYF	TGTGCCAGCAGCAAGGGACAGACGACCCAGTACTTC
TRBV7-2	TRBJ2-5	-	-	CASSLSPYGAQETQYF	TGTGCCAGCAGCTTATCTCCCTACGGGGCCCAAGAGACCCAGTACTTC
TRBV19	TRBJ1-2	TRBD1	-	CASSRAGTGETNYGYTF	TGTGCCAGTAGTAGAGCCGGGACAGGGGAGACCAACTATGGCTACACCTTC
TRBV5-1	TRBJ2-2	-	-	CASSLAGGELFF	TGCGCCAGCAGCTTGGCCGGCGGGGAGCTGTTTTTT
TRBV6-6	TRBJ1-2	-	-	CASSLTDYYGYTF	TGTGCCAGCAGCCTTACAGACTACTATGGCTACACCTTC
TRBV12-3/TRBV12-4	TRBJ1-2	-	once	CASSFIGPGGYTF	TGTGCCAGCAGTTTTATCGGACCCGGGGGCTACACCTTC
TRBV7-9	TRBJ2-7	-	-	CASSSIKDHLEQYF	TGTGCCAGCAGCTCTATAAAAGACCATTTGGAGCAGTACTTC
TRBV5-6	TRBJ2-7	-	-	CASSFGKGVYEQYF	TGTGCCAGCAGCTTCGGAAAGGGGGTCTACGAGCAGTACTTC
TRBV21-1	TRBJ1-5	-	-	CASSKGPDWFQPQHF	TGTGCCAGCAGCAAAGGGCCTGACTGGTTTCAGCCCCAGCATTTT
TRBV4-3	TRBJ2-1	TRBD1	-	CASSQDWGQAAFF	TGCGCCAGCAGCCAAGATTGGGGACAGGCTGCGTTCTTC
TRBV4-1	TRBJ1-4	-	-	CASSQAPGRTNEKLFF	TGCGCCAGCAGCCAAGCCCCGGGCCGAACAAATGAAAAACTGTTTTTT
TRBV18	TRBJ1-4	-	-	CASSLSTAATNEKLFF	TGTGCCAGCTCACTATCAACAGCCGCAACTAATGAAAAACTGTTTTTT
TRBV4-1	TRBJ1-2	-	-	CASSQDSRGGYTF	TGCGCCAGCAGCCAAGACTCAAGGGGTGGCTACACCTTC
TRBV7-2	TRBJ2-5	-	-	CASRQKSTVPTEETQYF	TGTGCCAGCAGGCAGAAGTCGACAGTTCCGACAGAAGAGACCCAGTACTTC
TRBV2	TRBJ1-6	-	few	CASGGGPYSPLHF	TGTGCCAGCGGGGGGGGGCCGTATTCACCCCTCCACTTT
TRBV18	TRBJ2-1	-	-	CASSPPSFTYNEQFF	TGTGCCAGCTCACCACCTTCCTTTACCTACAATGAGCAGTTCTTC
TRBV5-1	TRBJ1-3	TRBD1	-	CASSLTPGGGNTIYF	TGCGCCAGCAGCTTGACCCCAGGGGGTGGAAACACCATATATTTT
TRBV9	TRBJ1-4	-	-	CASSVAPRSNEKLFF	TGTGCCAGCAGCGTAGCACCTAGGTCTAATGAAAAACTGTTTTTT